This T cell receptor (beta chain) was sequenced during a study of blood T cells in healthy people across ages. Study-wide results and limits: Per million T cells, the diversity of TCR beta decreased roughly linearly as age advanced.

The CDR3 is made up of 17 amino acids. The germline gives CDR1 SGHAT, CDR2 FQNNGV. A second PCR, run for about 7 to 11 cycles, used a sample-barcoded 5' primer plus a J-beta primer mix. TCRdb independently ran MiXCR on the 5' RACE reads; one entry per CDR3 protein. The sample yields about 1.8 million distinct CDR3 sequences, just under 50% seen once. As concerns this clonotype: No antigen is known for it.

Sequencing was done on a sample of blood. The chain links TRBV11-2 to TRBJ2-7, with 7 bases matching TRBD1. The J call may be wrong; the DNA end is better matched by TRBJ2-5. The receptor was isolated from a woman in her forties in good health. CDR3: CASSPYPQDRRRETQYF. The CDR3 DNA follows: TGTGCCAGCAGCCCCTACCCTCAGGACAGGCGGCGGGAGACCCAGTACTTC.